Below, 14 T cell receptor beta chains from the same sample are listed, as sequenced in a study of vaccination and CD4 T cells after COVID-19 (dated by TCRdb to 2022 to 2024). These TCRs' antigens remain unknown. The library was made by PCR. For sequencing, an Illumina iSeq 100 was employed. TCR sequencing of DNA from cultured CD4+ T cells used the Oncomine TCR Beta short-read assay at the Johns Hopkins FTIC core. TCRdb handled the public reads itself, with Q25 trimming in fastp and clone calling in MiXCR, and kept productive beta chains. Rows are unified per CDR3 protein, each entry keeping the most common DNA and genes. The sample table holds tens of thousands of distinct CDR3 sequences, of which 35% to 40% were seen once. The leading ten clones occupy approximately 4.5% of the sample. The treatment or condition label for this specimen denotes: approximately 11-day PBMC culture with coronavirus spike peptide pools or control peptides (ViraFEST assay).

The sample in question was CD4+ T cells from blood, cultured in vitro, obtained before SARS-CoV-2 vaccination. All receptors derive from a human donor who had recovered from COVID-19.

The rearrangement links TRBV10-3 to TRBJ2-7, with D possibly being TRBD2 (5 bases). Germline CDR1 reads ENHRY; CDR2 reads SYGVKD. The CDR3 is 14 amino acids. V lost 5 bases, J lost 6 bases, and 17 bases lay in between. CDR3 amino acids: CAISRESTSGEQYF. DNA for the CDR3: TGTGCCATCAGTCGGGAATCAACCTCCGGCGAGCAGTACTTC.

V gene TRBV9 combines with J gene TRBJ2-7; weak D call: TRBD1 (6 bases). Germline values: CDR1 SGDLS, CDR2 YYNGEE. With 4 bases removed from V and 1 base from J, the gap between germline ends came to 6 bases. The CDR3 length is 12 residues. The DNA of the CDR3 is TGTGCCAGCAGCCAGGGGTCCTACGAGCAGTACTTC. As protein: CASSQGSYEQYF.

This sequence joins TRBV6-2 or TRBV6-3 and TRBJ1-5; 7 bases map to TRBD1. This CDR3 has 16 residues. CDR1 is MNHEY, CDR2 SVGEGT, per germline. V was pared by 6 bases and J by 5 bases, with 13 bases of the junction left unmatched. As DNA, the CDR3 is TGTGCCAGCAGCACCAAGACAGGGATCGTCCATCAGCCCCAGCATTTT. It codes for CASSTKTGIVHQPQHF.

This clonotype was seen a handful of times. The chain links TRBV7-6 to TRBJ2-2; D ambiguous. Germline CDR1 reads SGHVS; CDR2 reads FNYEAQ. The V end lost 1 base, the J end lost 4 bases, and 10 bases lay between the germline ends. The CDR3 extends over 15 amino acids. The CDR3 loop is CASSLDLFSTGELFF. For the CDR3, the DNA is TGTGCCAGCAGCTTAGATCTTTTTAGCACCGGGGAGCTGTTTTTT.

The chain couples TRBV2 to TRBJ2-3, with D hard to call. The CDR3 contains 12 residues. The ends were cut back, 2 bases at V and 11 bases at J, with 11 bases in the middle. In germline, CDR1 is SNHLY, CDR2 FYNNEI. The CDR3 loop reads CASSELPGKQYF. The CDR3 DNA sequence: TGTGCCAGCAGTGAACTGCCTGGTAAGCAGTATTTT.

CDR3 residues: CASSLGGGEGAGYTF. CDR3 bases: TGTGCCAGCAGCTTGGGTGGTGGCGAAGGCGCTGGCTACACCTTC. V gene TRBV5-5 combines with J gene TRBJ1-2; D is undetermined. Looked up from germline, CDR1 is SGHKS and CDR2 is YYEKEE (reference sequence). V dropped 0 bases and J dropped 7 bases, with 16 bases sitting between them. The CDR3 covers 15 residues.

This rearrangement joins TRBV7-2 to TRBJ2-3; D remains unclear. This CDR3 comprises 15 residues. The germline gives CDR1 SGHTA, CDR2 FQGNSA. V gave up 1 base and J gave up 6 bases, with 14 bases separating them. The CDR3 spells CASSLVLRSGDTQYF. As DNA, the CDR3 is TGTGCCAGCAGCTTAGTTCTCAGGTCTGGGGATACGCAGTATTTT. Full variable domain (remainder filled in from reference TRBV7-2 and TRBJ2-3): GAGVSQSPSNKVTEKGKDVELRCDPISGHTALYWYRQSLGQGLEFLIYFQGNSAPDKSGLPSDRFSAERTGGSVSTLTIQRTQQEDSAVYLCASSLVLRSGDTQYFGPGTRLTVL.

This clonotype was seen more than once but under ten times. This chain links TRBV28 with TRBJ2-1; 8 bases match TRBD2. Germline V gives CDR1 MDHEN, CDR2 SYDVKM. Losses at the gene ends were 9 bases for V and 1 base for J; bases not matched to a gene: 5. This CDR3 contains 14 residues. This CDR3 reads CASKLAESYNEQFF. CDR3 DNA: TGTGCCAGTAAACTAGCGGAGTCCTACAATGAGCAGTTCTTC.

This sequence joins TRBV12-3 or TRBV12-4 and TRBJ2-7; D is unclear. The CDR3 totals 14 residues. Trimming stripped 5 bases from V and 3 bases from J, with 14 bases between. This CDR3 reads CASSLVQTNYEQYF. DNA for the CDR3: TGTGCCAGCAGTCTGGTACAAACAAACTACGAGCAGTACTTC.

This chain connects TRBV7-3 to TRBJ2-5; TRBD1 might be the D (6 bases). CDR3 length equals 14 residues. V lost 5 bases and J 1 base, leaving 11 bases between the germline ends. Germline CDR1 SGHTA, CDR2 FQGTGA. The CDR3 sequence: CASSLGGFQETQYF. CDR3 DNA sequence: TGTGCCAGCAGCCTTGGGGGCTTCCAAGAGACCCAGTACTTC.

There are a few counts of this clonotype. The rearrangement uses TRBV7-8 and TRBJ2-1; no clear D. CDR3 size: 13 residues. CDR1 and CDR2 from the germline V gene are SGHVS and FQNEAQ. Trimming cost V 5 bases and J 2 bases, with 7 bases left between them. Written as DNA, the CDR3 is TGTGCCAGCAGCCTCTCGGCCTACAATGAGCAGTTCTTC. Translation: CASSLSAYNEQFF.

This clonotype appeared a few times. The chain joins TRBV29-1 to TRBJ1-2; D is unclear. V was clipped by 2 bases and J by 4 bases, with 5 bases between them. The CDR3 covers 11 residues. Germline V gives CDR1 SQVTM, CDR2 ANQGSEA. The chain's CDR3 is CSVETSYGYTF. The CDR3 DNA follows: TGCAGCGTTGAAACCAGCTATGGCTACACCTTC.

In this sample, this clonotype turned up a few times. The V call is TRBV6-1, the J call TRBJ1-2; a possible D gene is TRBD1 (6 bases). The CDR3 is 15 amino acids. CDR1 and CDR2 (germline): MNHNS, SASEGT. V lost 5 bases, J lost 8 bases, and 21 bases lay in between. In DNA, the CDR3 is TGTGCCAGCAGTCCCAGGTCAGGGGAGTTACGGGGCTACACCTTC. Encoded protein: CASSPRSGELRGYTF.

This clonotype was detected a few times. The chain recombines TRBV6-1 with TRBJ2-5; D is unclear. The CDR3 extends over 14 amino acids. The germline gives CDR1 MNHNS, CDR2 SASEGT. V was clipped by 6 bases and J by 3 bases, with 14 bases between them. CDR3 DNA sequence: TGTGCCAGCAGCGTTGCTCCAGGTAAAGAGACCCAGTACTTC. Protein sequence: CASSVAPGKETQYF.